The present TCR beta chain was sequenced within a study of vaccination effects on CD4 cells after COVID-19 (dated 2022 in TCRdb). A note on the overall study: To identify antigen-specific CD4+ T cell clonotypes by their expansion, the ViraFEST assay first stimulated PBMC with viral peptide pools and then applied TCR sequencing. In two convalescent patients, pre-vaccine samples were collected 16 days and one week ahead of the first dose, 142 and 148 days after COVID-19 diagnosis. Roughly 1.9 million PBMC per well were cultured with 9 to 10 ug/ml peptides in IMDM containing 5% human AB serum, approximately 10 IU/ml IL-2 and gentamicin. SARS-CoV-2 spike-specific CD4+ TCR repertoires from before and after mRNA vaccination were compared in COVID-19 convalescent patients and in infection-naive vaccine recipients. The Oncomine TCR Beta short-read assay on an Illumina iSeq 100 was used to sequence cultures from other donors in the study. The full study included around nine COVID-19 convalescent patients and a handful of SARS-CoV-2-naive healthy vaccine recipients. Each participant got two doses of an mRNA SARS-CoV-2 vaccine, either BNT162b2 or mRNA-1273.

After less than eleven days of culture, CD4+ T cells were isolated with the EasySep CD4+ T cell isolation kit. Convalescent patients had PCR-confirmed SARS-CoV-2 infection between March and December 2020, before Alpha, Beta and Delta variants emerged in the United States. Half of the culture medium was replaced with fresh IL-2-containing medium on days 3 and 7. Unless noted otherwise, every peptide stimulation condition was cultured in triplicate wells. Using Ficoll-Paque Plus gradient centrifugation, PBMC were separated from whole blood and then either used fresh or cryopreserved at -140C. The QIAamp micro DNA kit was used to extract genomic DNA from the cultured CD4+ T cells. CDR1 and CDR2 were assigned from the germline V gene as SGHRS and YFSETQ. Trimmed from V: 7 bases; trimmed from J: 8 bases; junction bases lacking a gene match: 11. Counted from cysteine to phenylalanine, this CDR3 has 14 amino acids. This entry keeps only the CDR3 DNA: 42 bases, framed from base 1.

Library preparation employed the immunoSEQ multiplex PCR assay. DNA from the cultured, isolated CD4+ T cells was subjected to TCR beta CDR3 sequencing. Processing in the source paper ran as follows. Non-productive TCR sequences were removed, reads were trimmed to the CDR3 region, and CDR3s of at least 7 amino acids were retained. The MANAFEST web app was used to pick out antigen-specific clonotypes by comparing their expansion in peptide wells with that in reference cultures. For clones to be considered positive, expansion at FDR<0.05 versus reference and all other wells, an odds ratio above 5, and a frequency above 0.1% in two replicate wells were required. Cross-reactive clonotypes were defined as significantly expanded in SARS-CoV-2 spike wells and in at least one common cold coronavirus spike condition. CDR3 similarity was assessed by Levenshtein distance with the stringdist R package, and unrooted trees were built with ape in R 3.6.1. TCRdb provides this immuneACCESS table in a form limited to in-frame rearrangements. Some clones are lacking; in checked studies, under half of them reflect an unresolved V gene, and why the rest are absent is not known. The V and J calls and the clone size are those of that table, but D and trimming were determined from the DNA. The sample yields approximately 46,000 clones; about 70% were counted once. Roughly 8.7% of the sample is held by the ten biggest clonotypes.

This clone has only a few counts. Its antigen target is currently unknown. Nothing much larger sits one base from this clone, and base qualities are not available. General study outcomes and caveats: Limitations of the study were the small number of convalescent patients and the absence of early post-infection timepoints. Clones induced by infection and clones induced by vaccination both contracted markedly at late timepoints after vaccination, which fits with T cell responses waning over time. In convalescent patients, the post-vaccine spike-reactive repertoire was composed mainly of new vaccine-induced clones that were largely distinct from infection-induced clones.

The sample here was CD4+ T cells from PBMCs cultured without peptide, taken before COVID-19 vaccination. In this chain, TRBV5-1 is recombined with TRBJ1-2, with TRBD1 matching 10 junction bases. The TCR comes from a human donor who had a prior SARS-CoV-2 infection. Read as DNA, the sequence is TGCGCCAGCTCCCTAGGACAGGGGGAAGAAGGCTACACCTTC. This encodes CASSLGQGEEGYTF.